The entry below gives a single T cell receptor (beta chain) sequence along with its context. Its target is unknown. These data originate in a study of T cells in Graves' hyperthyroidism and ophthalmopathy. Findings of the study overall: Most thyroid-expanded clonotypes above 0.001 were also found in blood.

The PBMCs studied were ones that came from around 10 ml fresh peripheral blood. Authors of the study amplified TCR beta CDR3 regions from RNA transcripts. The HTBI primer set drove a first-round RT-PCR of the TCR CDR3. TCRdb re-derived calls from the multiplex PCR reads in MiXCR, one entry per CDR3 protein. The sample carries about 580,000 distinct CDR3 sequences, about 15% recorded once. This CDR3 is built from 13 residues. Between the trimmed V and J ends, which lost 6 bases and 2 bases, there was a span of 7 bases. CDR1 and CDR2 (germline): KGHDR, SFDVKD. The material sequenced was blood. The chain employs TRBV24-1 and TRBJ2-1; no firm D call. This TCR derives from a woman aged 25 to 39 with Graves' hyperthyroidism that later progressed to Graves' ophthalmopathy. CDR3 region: CATSNVAYNEQFF. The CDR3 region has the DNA TGTGCCACCAGTAACGTAGCCTACAATGAGCAGTTCTTC.